This T cell receptor (beta chain) was observed in a study of blood T cell repertoires in COVID-19. Study background: T cells, B-cell-depleted T cells, or PBMCs provided the cDNA or gDNA that served as material.

The CDR3 extends over 14 amino acids. The V end was cut by 4 bases, the J end by 4 bases, with 14 bases between. CDR1 LGHDT and CDR2 YNNKEL come from the germline V gene (reference sequence). Under the authors' procedure: Amplification from reference gene primers served as the basis for estimated nucleated cell counts. Measured with immunoSEQ multiplex PCR; TCRdb has only the in-frame clones, and not every one. That table is the source of V, J and clone size, and D and trimming were worked out from the DNA. The sample records some 140,000 clones, 75% to 90% being singletons. The V and J genes are TRBV3-1 (or the pseudogene TRBV3-2) and TRBJ2-7; tentative D call: TRBD1 (5 bases). This sequence was found in a human donor in a cohort sampled during active COVID-19. Sequenced input: peripheral blood. The chain's CDR3 is CASSRRQFLYEQYF. The DNA of the CDR3 is TGTGCCAGCAGCCGCAGACAGTTCCTATACGAGCAGTACTTC.